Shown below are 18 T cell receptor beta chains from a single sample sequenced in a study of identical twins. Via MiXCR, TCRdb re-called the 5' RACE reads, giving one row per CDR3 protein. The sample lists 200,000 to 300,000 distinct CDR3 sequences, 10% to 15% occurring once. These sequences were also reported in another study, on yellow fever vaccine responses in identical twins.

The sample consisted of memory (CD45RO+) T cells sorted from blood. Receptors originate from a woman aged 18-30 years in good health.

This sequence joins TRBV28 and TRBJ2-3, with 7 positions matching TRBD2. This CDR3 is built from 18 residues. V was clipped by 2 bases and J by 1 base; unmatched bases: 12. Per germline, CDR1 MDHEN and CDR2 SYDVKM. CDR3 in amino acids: CASSLVKAGNYRTDTQYF. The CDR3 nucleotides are TGTGCCAGCAGTTTAGTCAAAGCGGGAAACTACCGCACAGATACGCAGTATTTT.

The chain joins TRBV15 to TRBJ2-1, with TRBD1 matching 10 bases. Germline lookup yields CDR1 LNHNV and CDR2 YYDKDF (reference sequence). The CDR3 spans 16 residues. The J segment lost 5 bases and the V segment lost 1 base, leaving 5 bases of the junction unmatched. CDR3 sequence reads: CATSRGGTGVDNEQFF. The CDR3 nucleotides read TGTGCCACCAGCAGAGGGGGGACAGGGGTCGACAATGAGCAGTTCTTC.

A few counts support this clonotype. In nucleotides, the CDR3 is TGTGCCAGCGCGGGGGATACGCAGTATTTT. Translating gives CASAGDTQYF. V gene TRBV7-2 combines with J gene TRBJ2-3; D possibly corresponds to TRBD2 (6 bases). In germline, CDR1 is SGHTA, CDR2 FQGNSA. This CDR3 spans 10 amino acids. V was clipped by 8 bases and J by 6 bases, with 6 bases between them.

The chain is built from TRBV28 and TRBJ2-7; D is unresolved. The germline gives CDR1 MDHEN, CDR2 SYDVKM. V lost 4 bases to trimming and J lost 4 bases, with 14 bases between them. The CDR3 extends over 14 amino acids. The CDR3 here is CASSSGPPGYEQYF. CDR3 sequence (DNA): TGTGCCAGCAGTTCTGGCCCCCCAGGATACGAGCAGTACTTC.

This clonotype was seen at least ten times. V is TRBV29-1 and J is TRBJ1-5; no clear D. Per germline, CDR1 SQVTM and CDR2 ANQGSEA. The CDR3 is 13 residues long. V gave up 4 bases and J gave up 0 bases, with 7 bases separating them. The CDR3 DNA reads TGCAGCGTTGGACACGGTAGCAATCAGCCCCAGCATTTT. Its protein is CSVGHGSNQPQHF.

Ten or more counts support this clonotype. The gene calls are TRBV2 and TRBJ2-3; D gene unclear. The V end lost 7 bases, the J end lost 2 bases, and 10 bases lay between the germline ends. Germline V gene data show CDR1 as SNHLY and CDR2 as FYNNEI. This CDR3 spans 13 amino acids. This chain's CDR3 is CASTGPATDTQYF. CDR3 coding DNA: TGTGCCAGCACGGGCCCTGCCACAGATACGCAGTATTTT.

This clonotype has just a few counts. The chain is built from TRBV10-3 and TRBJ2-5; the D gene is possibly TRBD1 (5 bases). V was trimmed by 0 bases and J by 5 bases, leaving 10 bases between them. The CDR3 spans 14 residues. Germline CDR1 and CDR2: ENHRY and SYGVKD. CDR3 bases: TGTGCCATCAGTGAGTCGGGGCAATTGGAGACCCAGTACTTC. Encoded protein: CAISESGQLETQYF.

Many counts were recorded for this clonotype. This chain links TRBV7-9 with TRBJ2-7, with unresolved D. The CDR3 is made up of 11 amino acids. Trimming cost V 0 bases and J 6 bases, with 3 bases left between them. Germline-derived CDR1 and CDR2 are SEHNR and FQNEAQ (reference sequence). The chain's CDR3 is CASSLAREQYF. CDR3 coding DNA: TGTGCCAGCAGCTTAGCCCGCGAGCAGTACTTC. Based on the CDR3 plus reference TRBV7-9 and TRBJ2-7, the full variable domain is DTGVSQNPRHKITKRGQNVTFRCDPISEHNRLYWYRQTLGQGPEFLTYFQNEAQLEKSRLLSDRFSAERPKGSFSTLEIQRTEQGDSAMYLCASSLAREQYFGPGTRLTVT.

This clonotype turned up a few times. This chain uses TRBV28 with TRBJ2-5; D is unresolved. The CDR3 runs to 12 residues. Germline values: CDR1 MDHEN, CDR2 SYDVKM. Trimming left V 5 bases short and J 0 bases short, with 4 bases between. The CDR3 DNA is TGTGCCAGCAGTACCTACCAAGAGACCCAGTACTTC. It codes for CASSTYQETQYF.

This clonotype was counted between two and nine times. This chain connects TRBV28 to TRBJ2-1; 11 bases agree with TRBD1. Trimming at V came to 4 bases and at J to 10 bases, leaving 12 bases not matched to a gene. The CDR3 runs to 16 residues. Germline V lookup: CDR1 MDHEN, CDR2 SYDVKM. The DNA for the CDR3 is TGTGCCAGCAGTTGGGTAATGGGACAGGGGGTAAGAGAGCAGTTCTTC. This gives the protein CASSWVMGQGVREQFF. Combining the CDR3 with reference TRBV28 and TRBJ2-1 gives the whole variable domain DVKVTQSSRYLVKRTGEKVFLECVQDMDHENMFWYRQDPGLGLRLIYFSYDVKMKEKGDIPEGYSVSREKKERFSLILESASTNQTSMYLCASSWVMGQGVREQFFGPGTRLTVL.

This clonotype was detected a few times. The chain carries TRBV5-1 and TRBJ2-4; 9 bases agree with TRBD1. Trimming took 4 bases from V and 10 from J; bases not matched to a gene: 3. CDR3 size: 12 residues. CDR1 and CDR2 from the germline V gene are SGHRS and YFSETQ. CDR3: CASSAGQGIQYF. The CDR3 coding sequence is TGCGCCAGCAGCGCCGGACAGGGGATTCAGTACTTC.

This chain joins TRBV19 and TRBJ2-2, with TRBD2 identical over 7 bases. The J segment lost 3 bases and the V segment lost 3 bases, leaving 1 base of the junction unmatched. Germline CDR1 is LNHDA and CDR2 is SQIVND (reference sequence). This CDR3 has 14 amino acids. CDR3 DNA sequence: TGTGCCAGTAGTATGGGGAGGGACACCGGGGAGCTGTTTTTT. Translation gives CASSMGRDTGELFF.

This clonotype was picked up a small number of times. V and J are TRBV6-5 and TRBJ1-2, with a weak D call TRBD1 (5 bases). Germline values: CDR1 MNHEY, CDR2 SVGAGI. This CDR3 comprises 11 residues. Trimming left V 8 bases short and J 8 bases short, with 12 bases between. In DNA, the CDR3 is TGTGCCAGCGGACTCGGGGGAGGCTACACCTTC. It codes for CASGLGGGYTF.

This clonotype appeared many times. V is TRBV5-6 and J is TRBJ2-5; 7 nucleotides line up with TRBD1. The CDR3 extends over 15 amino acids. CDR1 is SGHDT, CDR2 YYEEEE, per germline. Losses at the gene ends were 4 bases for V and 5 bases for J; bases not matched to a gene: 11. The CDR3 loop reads CASSQEGGAIETQYF. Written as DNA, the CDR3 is TGTGCCAGCAGCCAGGAAGGGGGCGCGATCGAGACCCAGTACTTC.

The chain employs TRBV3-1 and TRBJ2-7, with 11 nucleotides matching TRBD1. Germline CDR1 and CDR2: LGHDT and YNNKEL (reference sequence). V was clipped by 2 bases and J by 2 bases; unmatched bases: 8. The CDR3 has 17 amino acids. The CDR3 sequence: CASSQTAGTGGTYEQYF. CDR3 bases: TGTGCCAGCAGCCAAACCGCCGGGACAGGGGGAACCTACGAGCAGTACTTC.

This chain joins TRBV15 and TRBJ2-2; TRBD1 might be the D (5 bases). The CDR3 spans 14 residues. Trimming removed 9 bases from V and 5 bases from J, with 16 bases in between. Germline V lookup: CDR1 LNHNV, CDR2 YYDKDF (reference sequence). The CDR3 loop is CATGPALGTGELFF. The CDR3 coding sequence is TGTGCCACGGGGCCGGCCTTGGGGACCGGGGAGCTGTTTTTT.

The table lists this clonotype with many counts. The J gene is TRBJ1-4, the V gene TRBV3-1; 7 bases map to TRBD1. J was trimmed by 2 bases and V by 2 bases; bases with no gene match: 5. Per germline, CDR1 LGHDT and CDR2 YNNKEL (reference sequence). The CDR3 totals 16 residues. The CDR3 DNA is TGTGCCAGCAGCCAACGACAGACAGGGACTAATGAAAAACTGTTTTTT. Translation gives CASSQRQTGTNEKLFF.

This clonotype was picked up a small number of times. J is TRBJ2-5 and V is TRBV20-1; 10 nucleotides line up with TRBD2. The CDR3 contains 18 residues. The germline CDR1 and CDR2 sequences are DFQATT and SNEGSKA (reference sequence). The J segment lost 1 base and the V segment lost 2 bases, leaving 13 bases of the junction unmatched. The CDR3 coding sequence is TGCAGTGCTAGATCGGGGCTAGCGGGAGTTGGGCCCCAAGAGACCCAGTACTTC. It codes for CSARSGLAGVGPQETQYF.